One sample yielded the 12 T cell receptor beta chains listed below, sequenced in a study of Graves' ophthalmopathy and Graves' hyperthyroidism. Using RNA transcripts, the TCR beta CDR3 regions were amplified. The first-round RT-PCR employed HTBI primers together with the Qiagen OneStep RT-PCR kit. A multiplex PCR was then performed as the second round. TCRdb recomputed calls from the multiplex PCR reads with MiXCR, one row per CDR3 protein. The sample includes fewer than 600,000 distinct CDR3 sequences, approximately 14% of them seen just once. Sequencing input: blood. The source of these receptors is a woman in her 30s with Graves' ophthalmopathy.

There are many counts of this clonotype. This rearrangement joins TRBV10-2 to TRBJ2-5; D is unresolved. V dropped 5 bases and J dropped 4 bases, with 17 bases sitting between them. CDR3 length: 15 amino acids. The germline gives CDR1 WSHSY, CDR2 SAAADI. The chain's CDR3 is CASSSGVGLIETQYF. The CDR3, as DNA: TGCGCCAGCAGTTCCGGAGTGGGGTTAATAGAGACCCAGTACTTC.

This clonotype was picked up many times. The rearrangement joins TRBV12-3 or TRBV12-4 to TRBJ1-1; possibly TRBD1 for D (6 bases). CDR3 length: 14 amino acids. The V and J ends lost 6 bases and 6 bases respectively, with 17 bases between them. DNA for the CDR3: TGTGCCAGCAGGGATACAGGGTCGATCTCTGAAGCTTTCTTT. Translating gives CASRDTGSISEAFF.

Remarks on this clonotype: An end of the junction does not agree with germline; a read error may underlie this. The chain is built from TRBV12-3 or TRBV12-4 and TRBJ1-3, with TRBD1 identical over 11 bases. This CDR3 contains 16 residues. CDR3 amino acids: CASSAGQGETGTTIYF. In DNA form, the CDR3 reads TGTGCCAGCAGTGCGGGACAGGGGGAAACTGGAACCACCATATATTTT.

This clonotype occurred many times. The chain is built from TRBV2 and TRBJ2-7, with TRBD1 matching 10 bases. The CDR3 contains 16 residues. Germline V gene sequence: CDR1 SNHLY, CDR2 FYNNEI. Trimming removed 8 bases from V and 5 bases from J; junction bases left unmatched: 15. The CDR3 protein is CASVLGGDRGFNEQYF. The CDR3 nucleotides are TGTGCCAGCGTACTAGGCGGGGACAGGGGCTTTAACGAGCAGTACTTC.

At least ten counts were recorded for this clonotype. This rearrangement joins TRBV20-1 to TRBJ2-7; 9 bases fit TRBD1. CDR3 length: 17 residues. The junction had 16 bases not matched to a gene; V was cut back by 5 bases and J by 2 bases. In germline, CDR1 is DFQATT, CDR2 SNEGSKA (reference sequence). CDR3 protein: CSASGRGQGGRPYEQYF. CDR3 DNA: TGCAGTGCTTCGGGTAGGGGACAGGGTGGAAGGCCCTACGAGCAGTACTTC.

This clonotype was counted a few times. This chain joins TRBV12-3 or TRBV12-4 and TRBJ2-5; D may match TRBD1 or TRBD2 (5 bases each). The CDR3 sequence is 18 residues long. The V and J ends lost 2 bases and 5 bases respectively, with 24 bases between them. The CDR3 protein is CASSLRRPGTGNEETQYF. CDR3 sequence (DNA): TGTGCCAGCAGTTTAAGGCGGCCAGGGACGGGGAACGAGGAGACCCAGTACTTC.

This clonotype has only a few counts. This chain uses TRBV3-1 with TRBJ1-3; D gene uncertain. CDR3 length equals 14 residues. V was cut by 2 bases and J by 0 bases, with 5 bases left in between. Germline V lookup: CDR1 LGHDT, CDR2 YNNKEL (reference sequence). This chain's CDR3 is CASSQSNSGNTIYF. DNA of the CDR3: TGTGCCAGCAGCCAAAGTAACTCTGGAAACACCATATATTTT.

The chain is built from TRBV6-1 and TRBJ2-3; the D gene is possibly TRBD2 (5 bases). V dropped 3 bases and J dropped 11 bases, with 15 bases sitting between them. The CDR3 runs to 13 residues. Germline CDR1 reads MNHNS; CDR2 reads SASEGT. The CDR3 DNA is TGTGCCAGCAGTGAGACGAACTTTGGAGGGCAGTATTTT. Its protein product is CASSETNFGGQYF.

This clonotype showed up many times. This chain links TRBV20-1 with TRBJ1-2, with D perhaps TRBD1 (5 bases). The CDR3 extends over 11 amino acids. Trimming left V 2 bases short and J 8 bases short, with 9 bases between. Germline CDR1 is DFQATT and CDR2 is SNEGSKA (reference sequence). The CDR3 DNA reads TGCAGTGCTAGAACCAGGGCCGGCTACACCTTC. Translation: CSARTRAGYTF.

The chain links TRBV13 to TRBJ1-6, with 7 positions matching TRBD1. This CDR3 is built from 14 residues. After removal of 7 bases from V and 8 bases from J, the junction contained 8 bases not matched to a gene. From germline, CDR1 is PRHDT and CDR2 FYEKMQ (reference sequence). Written as DNA, the CDR3 is TGTGCCAGCATCCAGAGGGACAGCGATTCACCCCTCCACTTT. Encoded protein: CASIQRDSDSPLHF.

The rearrangement links TRBV19 to TRBJ2-4; TRBD2 agrees at 9 bases. From germline, CDR1 is LNHDA and CDR2 SQIVND (reference sequence). The CDR3 is made up of 13 amino acids. V shed 9 bases, J shed 5 bases, and the junction held 5 bases outside the gene matches. CDR3 residues: CASRAGGQNIQYF. The CDR3 DNA sequence: TGTGCCAGCCGAGCGGGGGGCCAAAACATTCAGTACTTC.

This sequence joins TRBV20-1 and TRBJ2-2; 8 nucleotides agree with TRBD1. The CDR3 contains 13 residues. Germline CDR1 reads DFQATT; CDR2 reads SNEGSKA (reference sequence). J was trimmed by 9 bases and V by 5 bases; bases with no gene match: 8. The CDR3 DNA is TGCAGTGCTGGCGCCAGGGGGCGCAGGGAGCTGTTTTTT. Protein: CSAGARGRRELFF.